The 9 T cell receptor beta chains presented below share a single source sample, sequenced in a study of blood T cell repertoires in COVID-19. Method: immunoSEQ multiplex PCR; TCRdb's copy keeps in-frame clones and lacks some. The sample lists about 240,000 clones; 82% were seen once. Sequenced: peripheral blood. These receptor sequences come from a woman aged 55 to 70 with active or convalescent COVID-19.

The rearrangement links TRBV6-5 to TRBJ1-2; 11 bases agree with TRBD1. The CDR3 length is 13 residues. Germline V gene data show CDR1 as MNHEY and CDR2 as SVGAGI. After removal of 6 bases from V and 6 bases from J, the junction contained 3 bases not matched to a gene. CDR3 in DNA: TGTGCCAGCAGCATGGGACAGGGGGATGGCTACACCTTC. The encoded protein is CASSMGQGDGYTF.

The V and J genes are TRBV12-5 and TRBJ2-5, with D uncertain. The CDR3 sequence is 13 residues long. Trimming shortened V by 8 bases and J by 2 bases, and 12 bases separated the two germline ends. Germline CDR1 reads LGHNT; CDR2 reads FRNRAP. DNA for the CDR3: TGTGCTAGTCGGTCGGCGGTGCAAGAGACCCAGTACTTC. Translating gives CASRSAVQETQYF.

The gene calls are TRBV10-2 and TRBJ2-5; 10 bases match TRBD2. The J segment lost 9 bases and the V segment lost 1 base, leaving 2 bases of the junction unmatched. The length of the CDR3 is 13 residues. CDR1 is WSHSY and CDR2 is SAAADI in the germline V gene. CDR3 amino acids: CASSELLAGAQYF. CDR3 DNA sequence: TGCGCCAGCAGTGAGTTGCTAGCGGGGGCCCAGTACTTC.

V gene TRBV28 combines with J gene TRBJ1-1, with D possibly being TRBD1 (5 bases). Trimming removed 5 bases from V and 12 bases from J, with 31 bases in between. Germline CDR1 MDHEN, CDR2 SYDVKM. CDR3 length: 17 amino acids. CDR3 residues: CASSPPSVLWGRGGTFF. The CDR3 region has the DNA TGTGCCAGCAGTCCCCCTTCAGTCCTTTGGGGGAGGGGAGGGACTTTCTTT.

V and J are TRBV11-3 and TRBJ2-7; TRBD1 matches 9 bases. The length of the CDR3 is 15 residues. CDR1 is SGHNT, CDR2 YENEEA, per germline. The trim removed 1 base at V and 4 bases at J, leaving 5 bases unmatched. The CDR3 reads CASSLGGTGLYEQYF. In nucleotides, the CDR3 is TGTGCCAGCAGCTTAGGCGGGACAGGGTTGTACGAGCAGTACTTC.

The CDR3: CASSPGLAGVVTQYF. The CDR3 DNA is TGTGCCAGCAGCCCCGGACTAGCGGGGGTGGTGACCCAGTACTTC. The rearrangement links TRBV9 to TRBJ2-5, with TRBD2 matching over 13 bases. Losses at the gene ends were 4 bases for V and 7 bases for J; bases not matched to a gene: 7. The CDR3 is 15 amino acids. The germline V gene encodes CDR1 SGDLS and CDR2 YYNGEE.

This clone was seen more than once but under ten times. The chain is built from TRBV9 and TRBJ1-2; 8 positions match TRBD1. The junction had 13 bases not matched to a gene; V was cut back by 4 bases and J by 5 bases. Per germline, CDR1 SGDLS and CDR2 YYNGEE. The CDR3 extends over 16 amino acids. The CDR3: CASSPLGQGGNYGYTF. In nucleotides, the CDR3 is TGTGCCAGCAGCCCCCTCGGACAGGGCGGTAATTATGGCTACACCTTC. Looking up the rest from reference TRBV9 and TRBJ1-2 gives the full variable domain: DSGVTQTPKHLITATGQRVTLRCSPRSGDLSVYWYQQSLDQGLQFLIQYYNGEERAKGNILERFSAQQFPDLHSELNLSSLELGDSALYFCASSPLGQGGNYGYTFGSGTRLTVV.

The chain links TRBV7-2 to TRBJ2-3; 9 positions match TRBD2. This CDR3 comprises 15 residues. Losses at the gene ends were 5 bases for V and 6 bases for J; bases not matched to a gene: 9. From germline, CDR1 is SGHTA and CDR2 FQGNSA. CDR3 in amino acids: CASSPFLAGLDTQYF. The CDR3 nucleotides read TGTGCCAGCAGCCCCTTCCTAGCGGGGTTGGATACGCAGTATTTT.

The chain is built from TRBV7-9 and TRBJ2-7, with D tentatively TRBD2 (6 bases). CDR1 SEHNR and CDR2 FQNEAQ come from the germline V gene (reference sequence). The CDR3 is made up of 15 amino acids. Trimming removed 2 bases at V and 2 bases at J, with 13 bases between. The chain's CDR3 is CASSLSGDLPYEQYF. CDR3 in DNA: TGTGCCAGCAGCTTATCCGGGGACTTACCCTACGAGCAGTACTTC.